This T cell receptor beta chain was observed in a study of OX40 agonist ivuxolimab in advanced cancers. TCRdb's copy holds only in-frame clones and misses some; the assay was immunoSEQ multiplex PCR. The sample consists of tens of thousands of clones, 75% to 90% of them appearing once. V was pared by 0 bases and J by 0 bases, with 7 bases between. The CDR3 totals 14 residues. The germline gives CDR1 SGHNT, CDR2 YYREEE (reference sequence). Material: CD4+ or CD8+ T cells sorted from blood, obtained in a trial of the OX40 agonist ivuxolimab. This TCR was recovered from an adult with an advanced solid tumor such as melanoma, head and neck, liver or kidney cancer. This chain uses TRBV5-4 with TRBJ2-7; tentatively, D is TRBD1 (6 bases). The CDR3 DNA sequence: TGTGCCAGCAGCTTGGAAGGGGGCTCCTACGAGCAGTACTTC. It is translated as CASSLEGGSYEQYF.